This T cell receptor (beta chain) was sequenced for a study of T-cell memory formation after mild COVID-19. General observations from the study: Some SARS-CoV-2-responding clones were already detected in memory before infection. Contracting CD4+ clones lay largely in CM and EM, with CD8+ ones residing in EMRA. CD4/CD8 balance held among clones contracting day 15 to 85, and later expanders leaned CD4+.

Via MiXCR, TCRdb re-called the 5' RACE reads, giving one row per CDR3 protein. The sample consists of about 210,000 distinct CDR3 sequences, around 25% of them appearing once. The CDR3 extends over 15 amino acids. Trimming took off 3 bases at V and 0 bases at J, with 10 bases between the two ends. With regard to this clonotype: What it recognizes is unknown.

The sample was PBMCs or a T cell subset sorted from them (not recorded which). This TCR was sampled from an adult woman who had mild COVID-19 (a few samples of this study predate the infection). Cell type and time point are not known. This chain links TRBV12-3 or TRBV12-4 with TRBJ2-3; no reliable D call. The CDR3 region has the DNA TGTGCCAGCAGTTTTTCCGGCTTTAGCACAGATACGCAGTATTTT. It specifies CASSFSGFSTDTQYF.